The rows below give T cell receptor beta chains drawn from one sample of a study of blood T cell repertoires in COVID-19. Only in-frame clones appear in the TCRdb table, and some are missing; sequencing was by immunoSEQ multiplex PCR. The repertoire holds 60,000 to 80,000 clones, with 65% to 90% as singletons. Sample: peripheral blood. These receptors all stem from a man aged 45-65 years with acute or convalescent COVID-19. Both conserved end residues are part of each CDR3. D genes are given only for firm matches.

CDR3aa	j_gene	v_gene	d_gene
CASSLWAGTGNTEAFF	TRBJ1-1	TRBV11-2	TRBD1
CAFGRGSGELFF	TRBJ2-2	TRBV10-3	TRBD2
CASSKNEQFF	TRBJ2-1	TRBV12-3/TRBV12-4	.
CASRGAGAGETQYF	TRBJ2-5	TRBV6-5	.
CASGLFAGGPTGELFF	TRBJ2-2	TRBV12-5	TRBD2
CASSQGVQRGGLETQYF	TRBJ2-5	TRBV3-1/TRBV3-2	TRBD2
CASSRTGGSYEQYF	TRBJ2-7	TRBV7-9	TRBD1
CASSGDGTVNTEAFF	TRBJ1-1	TRBV6-6	TRBD1
CASSKGQVGGGELFF	TRBJ2-2	TRBV11-2	.
CASRQQGGALNTEAFF	TRBJ1-1	TRBV11-2	.
CASSLQIGGLGTDTQYF	TRBJ2-3	TRBV27	.
CASGDPTEEDYGYTF	TRBJ1-2	TRBV6-1	.
CASSQDPAQNTEAFF	TRBJ1-1	TRBV3-1/TRBV3-2	.
CAWTSGGLTGELFF	TRBJ2-2	TRBV30	TRBD2
CASSPARGYNEQFF	TRBJ2-1	TRBV7-2	.
CASSYTDTQYF	TRBJ2-3	TRBV3-1/TRBV3-2	.
CSVETLRGGVETQYF	TRBJ2-5	TRBV29-1	TRBD2
CSASQQGGSPLHF	TRBJ1-6	TRBV20-1	.
CASSAQGAYLDDTQYF	TRBJ2-3	TRBV9	TRBD1
CASRRDYQETQYF	TRBJ2-5	TRBV5-6	.
CASREGARNQPQHF	TRBJ1-5	TRBV27	TRBD1
CASSPGLTTYNEQFF	TRBJ2-1	TRBV5-6	.
CASSPYLTGEETQYF	TRBJ2-5	TRBV7-9	TRBD1
CASILGPANTEAFF	TRBJ1-1	TRBV5-1	.
CASSLDLVPYEQYF	TRBJ2-7	TRBV7-9	.
CASSQGRQVPQPQHF	TRBJ1-5	TRBV4-1	.
CATKPQLDQPQHF	TRBJ1-5	TRBV15	.
CASSGQGRNTIYF	TRBJ1-3	TRBV27	TRBD1
CASSGDSSSAPYGYTF	TRBJ1-2	TRBV13	.
CSASDSLRPFF	TRBJ1-1	TRBV20-1	.
CASSPLRENEQFF	TRBJ2-1	TRBV18	.
CASSATGVSNEQFF	TRBJ2-1	TRBV2	TRBD1
CASSRGQIQETQYF	TRBJ2-5	TRBV9	.
CASSVEQGTDTQYF	TRBJ2-3	TRBV9	.
CANAVSSYNEQFF	TRBJ2-1	TRBV7-2	.
CASSQGQGLNQPQHF	TRBJ1-5	TRBV4-1	TRBD1
CASSGGATNEKLFF	TRBJ1-4	TRBV2	.
CASSIRPDLNTEAFF	TRBJ1-1	TRBV19	.
CASSFLQSSYNEQFF	TRBJ2-1	TRBV27	.
CASSSLDNEQFF	TRBJ2-1	TRBV7-9	.
CASSSDRGGNQPQHF	TRBJ1-5	TRBV28	TRBD1
CASSPGGGAHTSSGNTIYF	TRBJ1-3	TRBV5-5	.
CASSLRGRGYNEQFF	TRBJ2-1	TRBV7-8	TRBD1
CASSATTGGELFF	TRBJ2-2	TRBV18	.
CASSLGQGNEKLFF	TRBJ1-4	TRBV7-8	.
CASSLKSGDLNTEAFF	TRBJ1-1	TRBV5-4	.
CASSSANSPLHF	TRBJ1-6	TRBV6-5	.
CASSLSQGLEQYF	TRBJ2-7	TRBV7-3	.
CASSPRVAGGEQFF	TRBJ2-1	TRBV9	TRBD2
CAIRAGGTEAFF	TRBJ1-1	TRBV6-5	.